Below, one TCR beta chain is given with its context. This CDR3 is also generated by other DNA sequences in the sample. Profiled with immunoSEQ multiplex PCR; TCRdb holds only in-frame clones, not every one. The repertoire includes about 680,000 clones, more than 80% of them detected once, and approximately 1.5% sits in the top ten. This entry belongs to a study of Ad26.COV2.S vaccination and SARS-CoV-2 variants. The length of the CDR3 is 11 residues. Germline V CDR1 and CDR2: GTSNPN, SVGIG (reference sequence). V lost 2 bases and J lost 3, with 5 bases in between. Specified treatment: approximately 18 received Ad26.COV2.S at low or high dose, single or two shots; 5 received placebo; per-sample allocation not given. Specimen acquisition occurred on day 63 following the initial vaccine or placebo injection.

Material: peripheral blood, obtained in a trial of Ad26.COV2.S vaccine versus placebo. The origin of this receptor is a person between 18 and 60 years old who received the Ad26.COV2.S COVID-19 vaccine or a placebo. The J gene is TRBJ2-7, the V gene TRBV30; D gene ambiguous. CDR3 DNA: TGTGCCTGGAGTCCTGGCTACGAGCAGTACTTC. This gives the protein CAWSPGYEQYF.